A single TCR beta chain is shown here with its context. Amplification targeted TCR beta CDR3 regions from RNA transcripts. An initial round of RT-PCR targeting the TCR CDR3 relied on the HTBI primer set. MiXCR, run by TCRdb on the multiplex PCR reads, gives a single entry per CDR3 protein. The sample includes about 500,000 distinct CDR3 sequences, about an eighth of them seen just once. This specimen comes from a study of T cells in Graves' hyperthyroidism and ophthalmopathy. Stable Graves' hyperthyroidism meant no ophthalmopathy progression within 18 months. Uncontrolled infection, other autoimmune disease, pregnancy or lactation disqualified patients from enrolment. In making diagnoses, clinical symptoms, serum thyroxine and TRAb, thyroid ultrasound and orbital computed tomography were all used. The V and J ends lost 1 base and 9 bases respectively, with 20 bases between them. In germline, CDR1 is LGHDT, CDR2 YNNKEL (reference sequence). This CDR3 has 16 amino acids.

This TCR came from a woman younger than 30 with Graves' hyperthyroidism. The genes are TRBV3-1 and TRBJ2-3, with D tentatively TRBD2 (7 bases). Sequenced input: blood. The CDR3 DNA reads as TGTGCCAGCAGCCAAGTTGGGCTAGGAGGGGGGGAAACGCAGTATTTT. Translated: CASSQVGLGGGETQYF.